The 13 T cell receptor beta chains listed next were all sequenced from one sample in a study of control samples from healthy donors and cancer patients. This table comes from immunoSEQ multiplex PCR, and its TCRdb copy is limited to in-frame clones, with some not included. This sample has roughly 80,000 clones, with roughly 92% found just once. Sequencing was carried out using blood. The receptor source for this set is a woman aged 55-70 years in good health.

This clone was counted once. Written as DNA, the CDR3 is TGTGCCAGTAGTATAAATCTAGCGGGAGTGGCCGGGGAGCTGTTTTTT. Protein sequence: CASSINLAGVAGELFF. The chain combines TRBV19 with TRBJ2-2, with 10 bases fitting TRBD2. The CDR3 consists of 16 residues. Germline-derived CDR1 and CDR2 are LNHDA and SQIVND (reference sequence). J lost 6 bases, V lost 2 bases, and 6 bases had no gene match.

The table lists this clone with a count of one. The rearrangement joins TRBV6-6 to TRBJ2-1; D is possibly TRBD1 or TRBD2 (5 bases each). Trimming stripped 5 bases from V and 8 bases from J, with 13 bases between. The CDR3 is made up of 13 amino acids. Germline CDR1 is MNHNY and CDR2 is SVGAGI (reference sequence). In nucleotides, the CDR3 is TGTGCCAGCAGTCAGGGCTCGAGGGATGAGCAGTTCTTC. Its protein product is CASSQGSRDEQFF.

The CDR3 protein is CASSSANTGELFF. CDR3 nucleotide sequence: TGTGCCAGCTCCTCAGCGAACACCGGGGAGCTGTTTTTT. V gene TRBV28 combines with J gene TRBJ2-2; D is uncertain. The CDR3 spans 13 residues. V was pared by 8 bases and J by 0 bases, with 7 bases between. Germline loops: CDR1 MDHEN, CDR2 SYDVKM.

This sequence joins TRBV28 and TRBJ1-5; the D gene is possibly TRBD1 (6 bases). The length of the CDR3 is 14 residues. The germline gives CDR1 MDHEN, CDR2 SYDVKM. The ends were cut back, 4 bases at V and 6 bases at J, with 13 bases in the middle. This chain's CDR3 is CASSSAGALQPQHF. DNA for the CDR3: TGTGCCAGCAGTTCGGCAGGGGCCCTTCAGCCCCAGCATTTT.

This chain uses TRBV28 with TRBJ1-4; a weak D match, TRBD1 (5 bases). There are 15 residues in the CDR3. V shed 1 base and J shed 5 bases, with 11 bases lying between them. Germline CDR1 reads MDHEN; CDR2 reads SYDVKM. The CDR3 DNA follows: TGTGCCAGCAGTTTATTTGGGGGAGGGAATGAAAAACTGTTTTTT. This gives the protein CASSLFGGGNEKLFF.

The chain uses TRBV5-1 and TRBJ2-7; 11 positions agree with TRBD2. CDR1 and CDR2 from the germline V gene are SGHRS and YFSETQ. J lost 6 bases, V lost 0 bases, and 5 bases had no gene match. The CDR3 length is 15 residues. The CDR3 is CASSLELAGESEQYF. CDR3 nucleotides: TGCGCCAGCAGCTTGGAACTAGCGGGAGAAAGCGAGCAGTACTTC.

This clone came up a few times. This sequence joins TRBV3-1 (or the pseudogene TRBV3-2) and TRBJ2-1; tentative D call: TRBD2 (7 bases). The V gene's germline CDR1 is LGHDT and CDR2 YNNKEL (reference sequence). The CDR3 extends over 16 amino acids. Trimming pared 5 bases from V and 6 bases from J, leaving 20 bases between. The CDR3, as DNA: TGTGCCAGCAGCTTCGTTAGTGGGGGAGGGGGCAATGAGCAGTTCTTC. Its protein is CASSFVSGGGGNEQFF.

The rearrangement joins TRBV21-1 to TRBJ1-1. TRBV21-1 counts as a pseudogene. This CDR3 spans 15 amino acids. The CDR3, as DNA: TGTGCCAGCAGCCAAAAGGGGGGAGGGTCGACTGAAGCTTTCTTT. Translated: CASSQKGGGSTEAFF.

V usage is TRBV28 and J usage is TRBJ2-7; 9 bases map to TRBD1. The germline V gene has CDR1 MDHEN and CDR2 SYDVKM. J lost 0 bases, V lost 6 bases, and 3 bases had no gene match. This CDR3 contains 14 residues. The CDR3 sequence is CASRPGQGSYEQYF. DNA of the CDR3: TGTGCCAGCAGGCCGGGACAGGGCTCCTACGAGCAGTACTTC.

This chain joins TRBV7-9 and TRBJ1-6; D remains ambiguous. V was shortened by 2 bases and J by 5 bases, with 4 bases between the two germline ends. The CDR3 sequence is 13 residues long. Germline CDR1 SEHNR, CDR2 FQNEAQ (reference sequence). Written as DNA, the CDR3 is TGTGCCAGCAGCTTATACGATAATTCACCCCTCCACTTT. Encoded protein: CASSLYDNSPLHF.

This chain connects TRBV19 to TRBJ1-3; D is possibly TRBD1 (6 bases). Germline V gene sequence: CDR1 LNHDA, CDR2 SQIVND (reference sequence). The ends were cut back, 8 bases at V and 0 bases at J, with 14 bases in the middle. The CDR3 is made up of 15 amino acids. The CDR3 here is CASGIQGSSGNTIYF. The CDR3 coding sequence is TGTGCCAGTGGGATCCAGGGGAGCTCTGGAAACACCATATATTTT.

V is TRBV2 and J is TRBJ2-6, with 9 bases lining up with TRBD1. The CDR3 has 16 amino acids. CDR1 SNHLY and CDR2 FYNNEI come from the germline V gene. V lost 3 bases to trimming and J lost 2 bases; unmatched junction nucleotides: 2. CDR3 region: CASSEGQGPGANVLTF. CDR3 DNA: TGTGCCAGCAGTGAGGGACAGGGTCCTGGGGCCAACGTCCTGACTTTC.

The V gene is TRBV19, the J gene TRBJ2-1; 11 bases fit TRBD2. The CDR3 spans 16 residues. The germline gives CDR1 LNHDA, CDR2 SQIVND (reference sequence). V dropped 7 bases and J dropped 3; count of bases not matched to a gene: 8. In DNA, the CDR3 is TGTGCCAGTACCCAGAGGACTAGCGGGCTCTACAATGAGCAGTTCTTC. Protein sequence: CASTQRTSGLYNEQFF. The complete variable domain, with remaining parts taken from reference TRBV19 and TRBJ2-1, reads DGGITQSPKYLFRKEGQNVTLSCEQNLNHDAMYWYRQDPGQGLRLIYYSQIVNDFQKGDIAEGYSVSREKKESFPLTVTSAQKNPTAFYLCASTQRTSGLYNEQFFGPGTRLTVL.